A single TCR beta chain is shown here with its context. The antigen is undetermined. CD4+ cell separation produced CD45RA+ naive and CD45RA-negative memory subsets. This sample stems from a study of shared clonotypes between healthy human individuals. Whole-study results and caveats: Naive subsets generally exceeded memory subsets in estimated richness. It was observed that roughly 5.4% of naive CD4 clonotypes were shared across several donors.

The CDR3 length is 13 residues. V lost 4 bases, J lost 0 bases, and 2 bases stayed unmatched. Looked up from germline, CDR1 is GTSNPN and CDR2 is SVGIG (reference sequence). Generated by immunoSEQ multiplex PCR, the TCRdb table keeps only in-frame clones and is missing some. The profile covers nearly 1,000,000 clones, with 76% appearing a single time and approximately 1.5% taken by the ten largest. The TCR originated in a man between 18 and 35 years old in good health. The sample consisted of memory CD4+ T cells sorted from blood. Subset noted: CD45RA-negative fraction. The rearrangement uses TRBV30 and TRBJ1-1, with TRBD1 matching 7 bases. The CDR3 bases are TGTGCCTGGAACAGGGGTTTGAACACTGAAGCTTTCTTT. Amino acids: CAWNRGLNTEAFF.